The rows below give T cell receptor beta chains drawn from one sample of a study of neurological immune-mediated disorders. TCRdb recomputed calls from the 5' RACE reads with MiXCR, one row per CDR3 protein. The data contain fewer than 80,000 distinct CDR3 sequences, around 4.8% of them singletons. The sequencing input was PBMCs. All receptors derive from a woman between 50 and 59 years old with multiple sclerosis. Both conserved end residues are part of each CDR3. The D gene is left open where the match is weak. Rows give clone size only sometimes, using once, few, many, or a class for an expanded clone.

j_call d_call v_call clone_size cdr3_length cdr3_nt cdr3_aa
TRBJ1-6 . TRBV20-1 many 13 TGCAGTGCTAGTAGAACAGGGCGTTCACCCCTCCACTTT CSASRTGRSPLHF
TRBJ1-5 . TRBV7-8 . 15 TGTGCCAGCAGCTCTATGACAGTGCCTAATCAGCCCCAGAATTTT CASSSMTVPNQPQNF
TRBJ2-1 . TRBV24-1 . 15 TGTGCCACCAGTGATAATGGGGAGCATAACAATGAGCAGTTCTTC CATSDNGEHNNEQFF
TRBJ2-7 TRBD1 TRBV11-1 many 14 TGTGCCAGCAGCGTCCAGGGGGCTGGGTACGAGCAGTACTTC CASSVQGAGYEQYF
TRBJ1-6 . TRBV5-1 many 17 TGCGCCAGCAGCTTGGCGGTCGGGACGGATTTGAATTCACCCCTCCACTTT CASSLAVGTDLNSPLHF
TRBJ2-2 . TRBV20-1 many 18 TGCAGTGCTAGAGGTTTCCGGGACGACAAGACGAACACCGGGGAGCTGTTTTTT CSARGFRDDKTNTGELFF
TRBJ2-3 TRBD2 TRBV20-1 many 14 TGCAGTGCTAGAGATCTAGCGGGGGGGGATACGCAGTATTTT CSARDLAGGDTQYF
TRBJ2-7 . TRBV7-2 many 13 TGTGCCAGCAGCTCCAGACTAGGGGTCGAGCAGTACTTC CASSSRLGVEQYF
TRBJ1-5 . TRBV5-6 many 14 TGTGCCAGCAGTAGAAGACAGCCCAATCAGCCCCAGAATTTT CASSRRQPNQPQNF
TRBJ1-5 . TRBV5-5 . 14 TGTGCCAGCAGCTACAGTGATAATTATCAGCCCCAGCATTTT CASSYSDNYQPQHF
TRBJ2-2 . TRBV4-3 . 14 TGCGCCAGCAGCCAAGAAAACTTCACCGGGGAGCTGTTTTTT CASSQENFTGELFF
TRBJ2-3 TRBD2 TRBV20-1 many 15 TGCAGTGCTAGAGATCTGGGCGGGGGGGCAGATACGCAGTATTTT CSARDLGGGADTQYF
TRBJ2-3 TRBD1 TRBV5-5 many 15 TGTGCCAGCAGCCGCCCCGGACAGGGGGCGCTCAGAATTCATTTT CASSRPGQGALRIHF
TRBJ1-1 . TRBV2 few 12 TGTGCCAGTCGGGCCGCCATGACTGAAGCTTTCTTT CASRAAMTEAFF
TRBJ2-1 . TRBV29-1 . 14 TGCAGCGTTGACGCAGGGTTCAGGAGGGATGAGCAGTTCTTC CSVDAGFRRDEQFF
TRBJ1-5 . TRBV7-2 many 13 TGTGCCAGCAGCCGGGACAGCAATCAGCCCCAGCATTTT CASSRDSNQPQHF
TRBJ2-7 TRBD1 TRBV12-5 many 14 TGTGCTAGTGGCGAAGGACAGGGCAGCCACGAGCAGTACTTC CASGEGQGSHEQYF
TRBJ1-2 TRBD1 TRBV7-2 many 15 TGTGCCAGCAGCCGGGACAGGGGACTTAACTATGGCTACACCTTC CASSRDRGLNYGYTF
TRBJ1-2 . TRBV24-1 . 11 TGTGCCACCAGTGACTCCTATGGCTACACCTTC CATSDSYGYTF
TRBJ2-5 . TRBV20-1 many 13 TGCAGTCCGACCCAGAACAGCCAAGAGACCCAGTACTTC CSPTQNSQETQYF
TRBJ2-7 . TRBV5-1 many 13 TGCGCCAGCAGTCTCCGGGAATCCTACGAGCAGTACTTC CASSLRESYEQYF
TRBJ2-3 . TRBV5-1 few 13 TGCGCCAGCAGCTCCCAGCAGGGAGATACGCAGTATTTT CASSSQQGDTQYF
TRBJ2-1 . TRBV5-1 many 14 TGCGCCAGCAGCTTATTGGGACAAGGCAATGAGCAGTTCTTC CASSLLGQGNEQFF
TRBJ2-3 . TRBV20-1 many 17 TGCAGTGCTCCGACCCCTACTAGCCTACGCACCACAGATACGCAGTATTTT CSAPTPTSLRTTDTQYF
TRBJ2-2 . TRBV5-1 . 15 TGCGCCAGCAGCCCTGAAACGGGAAAGGGCGGGGAGCTGTTTTTT CASSPETGKGGELFF